The 9 T cell receptor beta chains below come from one sample, sequenced in a study of blood T cell repertoires in COVID-19. Clones were read by immunoSEQ multiplex PCR, and TCRdb kept only the in-frame ones, dropping some. The table shows about 90,000 clones, with 65% to 90% occurring only once. Sequenced: peripheral blood. The receptor set was obtained from an elderly man with active or convalescent COVID-19.

This chain links TRBV12-5 with TRBJ1-4, with a tentative D call TRBD1 (5 bases). Trimming cost V 1 base and J 4 bases, with 7 bases left between them. This CDR3 region has 14 residues. Germline CDR1 is LGHNT and CDR2 is FRNRAP. The CDR3 spells CASGLGQGNEKLFF. CDR3 coding DNA: TGTGCTAGTGGTTTGGGGCAGGGTAATGAAAAACTGTTTTTT.

The chain joins TRBV18 to TRBJ2-4, with D perhaps matching TRBD2 (5 bases). The CDR3 contains 14 residues. V shed 0 bases and J shed 8 bases, with 11 bases lying between them. Germline assignment: CDR1 KGHSH and CDR2 LQKENI. CDR3: CASSPPDRRDIQYF. Here the CDR3 DNA reads TGTGCCAGCTCACCACCGGACCGGCGGGACATTCAGTACTTC.

J is TRBJ2-1 and V is TRBV5-4; 12 bases match TRBD2. J was trimmed by 4 bases and V by 4 bases; bases with no gene match: 9. The CDR3 consists of 17 residues. The germline V gene has CDR1 SGHNT and CDR2 YYREEE (reference sequence). CDR3 loop: CASSPNSGTSGYNEQFF. CDR3 nucleotides: TGTGCCAGCAGCCCGAACTCCGGGACTAGCGGGTACAATGAGCAGTTCTTC.

The V and J genes are TRBV5-1 and TRBJ2-7; 10 nucleotides agree with TRBD1. V lost 6 bases, J lost 6 bases, and 12 bases stayed unmatched. The germline CDR1 and CDR2 sequences are SGHRS and YFSETQ. This CDR3 region has 15 residues. The CDR3 loop is CASTPGTGAGSEQYF. The DNA for the CDR3 is TGCGCCAGCACCCCAGGGACAGGGGCAGGGAGCGAGCAGTACTTC.

The chain uses TRBV5-1 and TRBJ1-3; D is unresolved. Germline V gives CDR1 SGHRS, CDR2 YFSETQ. V was pared by 0 bases and J by 1 base, with 11 bases between. This CDR3 has 16 residues. The CDR3 loop is CASSLGRGWSGNTIYF. CDR3 DNA sequence: TGCGCCAGCAGCTTGGGTCGGGGATGGTCTGGAAACACCATATATTTT.

The V and J genes are TRBV5-3 and TRBJ2-5; D may be TRBD1 (6 bases). TRBV5-3 qualifies as an ORF whose function is uncertain. CDR3 size: 18 residues. Trimming pared 4 bases from V and 2 bases from J, leaving 24 bases between. The CDR3 DNA reads as TGTGCCAGAAGCCGCCTCTCGAACGCAGGGGTCCTTCAAGAGACCCAGTACTTC. It encodes CARSRLSNAGVLQETQYF.

The V call is TRBV5-1, the J call TRBJ1-2; D gene ambiguous. The CDR3 is 14 residues long. Per the germline V gene, CDR1 is SGHRS and CDR2 is YFSETQ. V was shortened by 0 bases and J by 8 bases, with 14 bases between the two germline ends. CDR3 sequence: CASSLVGRKEGYTF. CDR3 DNA: TGCGCCAGCAGCTTGGTCGGTAGGAAGGAGGGCTACACCTTC.

This chain connects TRBV30 to TRBJ2-1; D call uncertain. This CDR3 has 13 residues. Deletions cut 3 bases from V and 0 bases from J, with 6 bases between. Germline V lookup: CDR1 GTSNPN, CDR2 SVGIG (reference sequence). The CDR3 nucleotides read TGTGCCTGGAGGGAGAGCTCCTACAATGAGCAGTTCTTC. This translates into CAWRESSYNEQFF.

The CDR3 reads CASSLGTSGTETQYF. The DNA for the CDR3 is TGTGCCAGCAGCTTGGGGACTAGCGGGACGGAGACCCAGTACTTC. The chain links TRBV5-4 to TRBJ2-5, with 12 bases lining up with TRBD2. The CDR3 is 15 residues long. With 0 bases clipped from V and 5 bases from J, the junction kept 2 bases outside the gene matches. CDR1 SGHNT and CDR2 YYREEE come from the germline V gene (reference sequence).